This T cell receptor (beta chain) was captured in a study of T-cell memory formation after mild COVID-19. TCRdb itself ran the 5' RACE reads through MiXCR, one entry per CDR3 protein. This table has around 450,000 distinct CDR3 sequences, 20% appearing once. The specimen was PBMCs or a T cell subset sorted from them (not recorded which). This TCR was recovered from an adult woman who had mild COVID-19 (a few samples of this study predate the infection). Cell type and time point are not known.

The CDR3 DNA sequence: TGTGCCATTAGCCAGGACATACTTAACTATGGCTACACCTTC. This encodes CAISQDILNYGYTF. The chain joins TRBV10-3 to TRBJ1-2; D is possibly TRBD1 (5 bases). The CDR3 runs to 14 residues. V lost 9 bases and J lost 1, with 15 bases in between. Germline V gene data show CDR1 as ENHRY and CDR2 as SYGVKD.